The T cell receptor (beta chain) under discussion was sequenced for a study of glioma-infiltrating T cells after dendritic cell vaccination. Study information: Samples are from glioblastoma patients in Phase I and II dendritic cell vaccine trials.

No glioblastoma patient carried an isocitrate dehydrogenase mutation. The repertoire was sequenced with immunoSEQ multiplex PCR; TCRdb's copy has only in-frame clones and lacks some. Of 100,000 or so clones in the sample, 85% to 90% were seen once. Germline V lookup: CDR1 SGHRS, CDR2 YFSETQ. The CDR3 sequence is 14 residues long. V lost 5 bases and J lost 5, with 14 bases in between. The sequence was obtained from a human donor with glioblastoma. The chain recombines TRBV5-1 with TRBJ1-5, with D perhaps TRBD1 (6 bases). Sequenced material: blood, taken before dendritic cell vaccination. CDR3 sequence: CASRGEGVDQPQHF. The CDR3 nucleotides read TGCGCCAGCAGGGGAGAGGGGGTCGATCAGCCCCAGCATTTT.